This T cell receptor (beta chain) was sequenced during a study of blood T cell repertoires in COVID-19 (dated by TCRdb to 2019 to 2021). Study-wide context: Samples from collaborators originated in the United States, Italy and Spain and spanned both the acute and convalescent phases of COVID-19. The material from the prospective study consisted of cDNA or gDNA derived from T cells, B-cell-depleted T cells, or PBMCs. Subjects who had been exposed to COVID-19, were actively infected with it, or had recovered from it provided the deeply sampled blood TCRbeta repertoires that made up the dataset. The repertoires were released in a freely available public database meant as a resource for research on the immune response to SARS-CoV-2. Samples were obtained from the ongoing ImmuneRACE study (first 160 participants) and from 1,254 subjects provided by 6 global collaborators. A de-identified subject ID, COVID-19 status, age in years and sex were almost always included in the sample metadata. HLA class I and class II types, where available, came from metadata supplied by the sample provider rather than from assay-based typing.

Overall results and qualifications from the work: The quantity of clinical and demographic metadata differed by source and by participant and was supplied without curation.

TCRbeta CDR3 regions were amplified from genomic DNA by means of the immunoSEQ Assay, a bias-controlled multiplex PCR. For the original study's pipeline: The number of nucleated cells in each sample was estimated by amplification of reference gene primers within the assay. Sequence reads were collapsed and filtered to measure the absolute abundance of every unique TCRbeta CDR3 rearrangement. For each sample, productive Simpson clonality was calculated as the square root of Simpson's diversity index over productive rearrangements. The immuneACCESS repertoire file appears here via TCRdb, limited to in-frame rearrangements. These files lack a portion of the clones; in checked studies, under half of the deficit traces to unresolved V genes, and the cause of the others is not known. Clone size and V and J calls were adopted from that table, with D and trimming inferred from the DNA. Within this sample are about 75,000 clones, with approximately 80% of them counted one time only. Clones ranked in the top ten supply around 20% of the sample.

Concerning this clone itself: Its antigen is not yet known. Within one base of it there is no much larger clone, and no base qualities were kept.

Whole blood was collected in K2EDTA tubes by collaborating institutions according to the institutions' own protocols. For TCRbeta analysis, collaborator samples were shipped as frozen whole blood, as isolated PBMCs, or as DNA extracted from either sample type. Source material: peripheral blood. This receptor was identified in a woman aged 45 to 65 with acute or convalescent COVID-19.

This receptor carries the CDR3 CASSYSSGSGANVLTF. Here is the DNA: TGTGCCAGCAGTTACTCGTCCGGGTCTGGGGCCAACGTCCTGACTTTC. The rearranged chain carries TRBV6-5 and TRBJ2-6; a confident D gene designation cannot be given. For CDR1 and CDR2, the germline V gene lists MNHEY and SVGAGI. V and J are truncated by 0 bases and 1 base respectively, leaving an intervening sequence of 7 bases. Inclusive of the bounding cysteine and phenylalanine, the CDR3 is 16 residues long. Only the CDR3 portion is preserved as DNA: 48 bases, with reading frame beginning at the first base.